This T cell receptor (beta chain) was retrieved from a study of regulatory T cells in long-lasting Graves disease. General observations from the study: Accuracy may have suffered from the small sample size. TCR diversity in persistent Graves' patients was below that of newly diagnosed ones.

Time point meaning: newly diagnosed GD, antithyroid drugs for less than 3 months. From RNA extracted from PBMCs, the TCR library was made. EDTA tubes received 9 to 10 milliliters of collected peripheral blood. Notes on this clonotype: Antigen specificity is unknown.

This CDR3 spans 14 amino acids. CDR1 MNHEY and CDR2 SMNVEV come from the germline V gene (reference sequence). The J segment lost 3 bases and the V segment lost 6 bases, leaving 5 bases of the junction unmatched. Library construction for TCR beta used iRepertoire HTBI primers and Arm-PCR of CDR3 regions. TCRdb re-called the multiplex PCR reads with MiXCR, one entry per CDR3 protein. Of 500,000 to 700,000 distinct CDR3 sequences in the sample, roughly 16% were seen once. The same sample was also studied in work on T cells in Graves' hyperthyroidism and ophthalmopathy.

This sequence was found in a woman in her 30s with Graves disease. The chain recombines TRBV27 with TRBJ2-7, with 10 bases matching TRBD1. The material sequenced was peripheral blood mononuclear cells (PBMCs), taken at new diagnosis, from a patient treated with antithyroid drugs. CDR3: CASRDRGRIYEQYF. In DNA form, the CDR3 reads TGTGCCAGCAGAGACAGGGGGCGAATCTACGAGCAGTACTTC.